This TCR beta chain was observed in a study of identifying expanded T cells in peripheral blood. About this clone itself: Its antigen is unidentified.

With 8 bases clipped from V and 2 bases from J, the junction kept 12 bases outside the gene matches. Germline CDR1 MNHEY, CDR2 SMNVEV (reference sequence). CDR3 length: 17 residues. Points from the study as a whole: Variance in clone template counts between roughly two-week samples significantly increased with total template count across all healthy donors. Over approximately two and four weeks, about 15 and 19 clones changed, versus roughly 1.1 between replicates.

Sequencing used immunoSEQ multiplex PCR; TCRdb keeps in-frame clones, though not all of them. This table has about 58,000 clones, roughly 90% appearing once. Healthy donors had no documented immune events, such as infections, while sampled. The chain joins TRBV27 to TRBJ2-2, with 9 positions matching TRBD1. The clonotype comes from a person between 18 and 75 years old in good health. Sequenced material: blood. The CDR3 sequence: CASSPGTGFPNTGELFF. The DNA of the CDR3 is TGTGCCAGCTCCCCCGGGACAGGGTTTCCCAACACCGGGGAGCTGTTTTTT.